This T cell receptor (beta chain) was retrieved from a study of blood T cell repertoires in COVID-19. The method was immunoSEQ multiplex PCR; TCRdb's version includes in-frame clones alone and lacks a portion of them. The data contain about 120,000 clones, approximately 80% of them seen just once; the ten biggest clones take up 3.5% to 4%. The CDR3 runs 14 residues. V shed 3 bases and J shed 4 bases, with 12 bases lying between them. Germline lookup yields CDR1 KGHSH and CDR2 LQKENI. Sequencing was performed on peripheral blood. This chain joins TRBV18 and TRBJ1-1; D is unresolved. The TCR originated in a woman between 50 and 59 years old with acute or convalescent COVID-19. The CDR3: CASSPMRDGTEAFF. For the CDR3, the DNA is TGTGCCAGCTCACCGATGAGGGATGGCACTGAAGCTTTCTTT.